This is a list of T cell receptor beta chains from one sample in a study of cytomegalovirus exposure and HLA in healthy donors. The repertoire was sequenced with immunoSEQ multiplex PCR; TCRdb's copy has only in-frame clones and lacks some. The repertoire table contains under 100,000 clones. The sequencing sample was made of PBMCs. All receptors come from a man aged 25 to 40 in good health and CMV-seronegative. Both conserved end residues are part of each CDR3. D genes are given only for firm matches.

D gene: -
V gene: TRBV13
J gene: TRBJ2-7
CDR3 protein: CASSLVDSSSEQYF
CDR3 DNA: TGTGCCAGCAGCTTAGTAGACTCCTCGAGTGAGCAGTACTTC

D gene: -
V gene: TRBV25-1
J gene: TRBJ1-1
CDR3 protein: CASSDRNTEAFF
CDR3 DNA: TGTGCCAGCAGTGACAGAAACACTGAAGCTTTCTTT

D gene: TRBD2
V gene: TRBV7-2
J gene: TRBJ2-1
CDR3 protein: CASSSSSGTPTGNEQFF
CDR3 DNA: TGTGCCAGCAGCTCGTCTAGCGGAACCCCTACCGGCAATGAGCAGTTCTTC

D gene: TRBD1
V gene: TRBV6-1
J gene: TRBJ1-1
CDR3 protein: CASKRTGYTEAFF
CDR3 DNA: TGTGCCAGCAAGAGGACAGGCTACACTGAAGCTTTCTTT

D gene: TRBD1
V gene: TRBV6-5
J gene: TRBJ1-2
CDR3 protein: CASRRGQVSGYGYTF
CDR3 DNA: TGTGCCAGCAGAAGGGGACAGGTGTCTGGCTATGGCTACACCTTC

D gene: -
V gene: TRBV5-6
J gene: TRBJ1-5
CDR3 protein: CASSLGRVQPQHF
CDR3 DNA: TGTGCCAGCAGCTTGGGGAGGGTTCAGCCCCAGCATTTT

D gene: TRBD2
V gene: TRBV29-1
J gene: TRBJ2-3
CDR3 protein: CSVEGGTDSTDTQYF
CDR3 DNA: TGCAGCGTTGAGGGGGGGACGGATAGCACAGATACGCAGTATTTT

D gene: -
V gene: TRBV5-4
J gene: TRBJ2-3
CDR3 protein: CASSSTVRASTDTQYF
CDR3 DNA: TGTGCCAGCAGCTCGACGGTCAGGGCAAGCACAGATACGCAGTATTTT

D gene: -
V gene: TRBV4-3
J gene: TRBJ1-1
CDR3 protein: CASSPELYTEAFF
CDR3 DNA: TGCGCCAGCAGCCCAGAATTATACACTGAAGCTTTCTTT

D gene: -
V gene: TRBV2
J gene: TRBJ1-5
CDR3 protein: CASSVGRGAQHF
CDR3 DNA: TGTGCCAGCAGTGTCGGGCGCGGGGCCCAGCATTTT

D gene: -
V gene: TRBV2
J gene: TRBJ1-2
CDR3 protein: CAGSMTGGSYGYTF
CDR3 DNA: TGTGCCGGAAGCATGACAGGAGGTTCCTATGGCTACACCTTC

D gene: -
V gene: TRBV7-3
J gene: TRBJ1-2
CDR3 protein: CASSQTVSGKKSYTF
CDR3 DNA: TGTGCCAGCAGCCAGACGGTCTCCGGGAAAAAGAGCTACACCTTC

D gene: TRBD2
V gene: TRBV7-9
J gene: TRBJ2-7
CDR3 protein: CASSYGGFTTYEQYF
CDR3 DNA: TGTGCCAGCAGCTACGGGGGGTTCACAACCTACGAGCAGTACTTC

D gene: TRBD1
V gene: TRBV6-5
J gene: TRBJ1-4
CDR3 protein: CASSYLQGANEKLFF
CDR3 DNA: TGTGCCAGCAGTTATTTACAGGGGGCGAATGAAAAACTGTTTTTT

D gene: TRBD1
V gene: TRBV29-1
J gene: TRBJ2-3
CDR3 protein: CSAQPGQGPGDTQYF
CDR3 DNA: TGCAGCGCACAGCCGGGACAGGGACCAGGGGATACGCAGTATTTT

D gene: TRBD2
V gene: TRBV10-1
J gene: TRBJ2-3
CDR3 protein: CASSGIAGPLGDTQYF
CDR3 DNA: TGCGCCAGCAGTGGGATAGCGGGCCCGCTGGGGGATACGCAGTATTTT

D gene: TRBD2
V gene: TRBV11-3
J gene: TRBJ2-7
CDR3 protein: CASSLEGTSGRFAYEQYF
CDR3 DNA: TGTGCCAGCAGCTTAGAGGGGACTAGCGGGAGGTTTGCCTACGAGCAGTACTTC

D gene: -
V gene: TRBV6-6
J gene: TRBJ1-5
CDR3 protein: CASSYSPPREQPQHF
CDR3 DNA: TGTGCCAGCAGTTACTCGCCCCCAAGAGAGCAGCCCCAGCATTTT

D gene: TRBD1
V gene: TRBV5-6
J gene: TRBJ1-6
CDR3 protein: CASSHRGQRSPLHF
CDR3 DNA: TGTGCCAGCAGCCACAGGGGGCAACGTTCACCCCTCCACTTT

D gene: -
V gene: TRBV6-1
J gene: TRBJ1-1
CDR3 protein: CASSELPGDTEAFF
CDR3 DNA: TGTGCCAGCAGCGAGCTCCCGGGGGACACTGAAGCTTTCTTT

D gene: -
V gene: TRBV7-2
J gene: TRBJ2-7
CDR3 protein: CASSLPRGTFSYEQYF
CDR3 DNA: TGTGCCAGCAGCTTACCTCGCGGGACTTTCTCCTACGAGCAGTACTTC

D gene: -
V gene: TRBV9
J gene: TRBJ2-7
CDR3 protein: CASSGWGSGRREQYF
CDR3 DNA: TGTGCCAGCAGCGGATGGGGCTCAGGTCGGAGAGAGCAGTACTTC

D gene: -
V gene: TRBV10-3
J gene: TRBJ1-1
CDR3 protein: CAISEYYTEAFF
CDR3 DNA: TGTGCCATCAGTGAGTACTACACTGAAGCCTTCTTT